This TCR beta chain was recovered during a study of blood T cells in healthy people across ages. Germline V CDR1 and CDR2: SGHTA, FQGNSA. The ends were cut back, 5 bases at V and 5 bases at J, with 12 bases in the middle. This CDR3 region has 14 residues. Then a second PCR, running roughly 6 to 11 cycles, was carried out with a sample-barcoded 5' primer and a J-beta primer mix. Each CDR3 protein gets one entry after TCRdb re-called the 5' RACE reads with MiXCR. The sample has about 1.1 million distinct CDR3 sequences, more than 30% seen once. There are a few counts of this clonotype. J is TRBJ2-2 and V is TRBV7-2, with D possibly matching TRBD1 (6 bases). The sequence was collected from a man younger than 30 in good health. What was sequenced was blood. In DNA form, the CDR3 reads TGTGCCAGCAGCCTGAACAGGGTGACCGGGGAGCTGTTTTTT. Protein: CASSLNRVTGELFF.